A selection of T cell receptor beta chains follows, all from one sample in a study of blood T cell repertoires in COVID-19. Profiling relied on immunoSEQ multiplex PCR, and the TCRdb table lists in-frame clones only, not all of them. The data show more than 75,000 clones, roughly 82% seen once. Sequencing was carried out using peripheral blood. These receptors originate from a human donor in a cohort sampled during active COVID-19. Each CDR3 is given with its conserved first and last residue. D genes are given only for firm matches. Expanded clones get a size class; other rows say once, few or many, or leave the size out.

V: TRBV5-1
J: TRBJ2-3
size: NA
D: TRBD2
CDR3: CASSLVSSGRSTDTQYF
DNA: TGCGCCAGCAGCTTGGTCTCTAGCGGGCGTAGCACAGATACGCAGTATTTT

V: TRBV3-1/TRBV3-2
J: TRBJ1-4
size: NA
D: NA
CDR3: CASSRDTNEKLFF
DNA: TGTGCCAGCAGCCGGGACACCAATGAAAAACTGTTTTTT

V: TRBV6-2/TRBV6-3
J: TRBJ2-7
size: NA
D: NA
CDR3: CASSYSYSSYEQYF
DNA: TGTGCCAGCAGTTACTCTTACAGCTCCTACGAGCAGTACTTC

V: TRBV6-4
J: TRBJ1-5
size: NA
D: TRBD1
CDR3: CASPGTGKKNPQPQHF
DNA: TGTGCCAGCCCCGGGACAGGGAAGAAGAACCCTCAGCCCCAGCATTTT

V: TRBV19
J: TRBJ2-5
size: once
D: NA
CDR3: CASEGDQETQYF
DNA: TGTGCCAGTGAGGGGGATCAAGAGACCCAGTACTTC

V: TRBV2
J: TRBJ1-1
size: once
D: NA
CDR3: CASSGGGFKEAFF
DNA: TGTGCCAGCAGCGGGGGGGGCTTTAAAGAAGCTTTCTTT

V: TRBV6-1
J: TRBJ2-6
size: NA
D: TRBD1
CDR3: CASSAGTGVPSGANVLTF
DNA: TGTGCCAGCAGTGCCGGGACAGGGGTTCCCTCTGGGGCCAACGTCCTGACTTTC

V: TRBV5-1
J: TRBJ2-1
size: NA
D: TRBD2
CDR3: CASSITSGPINEQFF
DNA: TGCGCCAGCAGCATCACTAGCGGGCCGATCAATGAGCAGTTCTTC

V: TRBV2
J: TRBJ1-2
size: NA
D: NA
CDR3: CASSPNRDRSGYTF
DNA: TGTGCCAGTTCTCCCAACCGCGACAGGAGCGGCTACACCTTC

V: TRBV5-1
J: TRBJ1-4
size: NA
D: TRBD1
CDR3: CASSPAGTGREKLFF
DNA: TGCGCCAGCAGCCCGGCCGGGACAGGGCGTGAAAAACTGTTTTTT

V: TRBV27
J: TRBJ1-5
size: NA
D: TRBD1
CDR3: CASSSWDRGLMNSNQPQHF
DNA: TGTGCCAGCAGTTCCTGGGACAGGGGGCTCATGAATAGCAATCAGCCCCAGCATTTT

V: TRBV9
J: TRBJ2-7
size: NA
D: NA
CDR3: CASSPGPGSYEQYF
DNA: TGTGCCAGCAGCCCCGGCCCAGGCTCATACGAGCAGTACTTC

V: TRBV2
J: TRBJ2-3
size: few
D: TRBD2
CDR3: CASRGLAGYTDTQYF
DNA: TGTGCCAGCAGGGGATTAGCGGGGTACACAGATACGCAGTATTTT

V: TRBV28
J: TRBJ2-3
size: NA
D: NA
CDR3: CASSLSGVTSTDTQYF
DNA: TGTGCCAGCAGTTTATCGGGGGTTACTAGCACAGATACGCAGTATTTT

V: TRBV11-1
J: TRBJ2-1
size: NA
D: NA
CDR3: CASAQSGDEQFF
DNA: TGTGCCAGCGCCCAATCCGGGGATGAGCAGTTCTTC

V: TRBV6-1
J: TRBJ1-2
size: NA
D: TRBD1
CDR3: CASSERIRDRGLDYGYTF
DNA: TGTGCCAGCAGTGAACGAATCCGGGACAGGGGGCTCGATTATGGCTACACCTTC

V: TRBV3-1/TRBV3-2
J: TRBJ2-2
size: NA
D: NA
CDR3: CASSRAGSNGELFF
DNA: TGTGCCAGCAGCCGTGCGGGGTCGAACGGGGAGCTGTTTTTT

V: TRBV20-1
J: TRBJ2-7
size: NA
D: TRBD1
CDR3: CSASIDRGWEQYF
DNA: TGCAGTGCTAGTATTGACAGGGGATGGGAGCAGTACTTC